This T cell receptor (beta chain) was captured in a study of T cells in Graves' hyperthyroidism and ophthalmopathy. The wider study: Peripheral blood specimens were obtained at initial diagnosis, prior to any treatment.

Researchers took RNA transcripts and amplified the TCR beta CDR3 regions from them. HTBI primers were employed in a first-round RT-PCR of the TCR CDR3. TCRdb re-analysed the multiplex PCR reads in MiXCR, keeping a single row per CDR3 protein. The sample records about 360,000 distinct CDR3 sequences, about 13% being singletons. Stable hyperthyroidism: no ophthalmopathy progression over 18 months of follow-up. Diagnostic assessment was based on clinical symptoms, serum thyroxine and TRAb, thyroid ultrasound and orbital computed tomography. Whole-study findings and limits: Within blood appeared most thyroid clonotypes that had expanded above 0.001.

Comment on this clonotype: Its antigen remains unidentified.

The sample was blood. The source of this sequence is a woman aged 18-29 years with Graves' hyperthyroidism.

The CDR3: CSARVSTYNEQFF. CDR3 nucleotides: TGCAGTGCTAGGGTGTCTACCTACAATGAGCAGTTCTTC. The chain employs TRBV20-1 and TRBJ2-1; D unclear. V lost 3 bases to trimming and J lost 2 bases, with 8 bases between them. The CDR3 loop spans 13 amino acids. Per the germline V gene, CDR1 is DFQATT and CDR2 is SNEGSKA (reference sequence).